The clone carrying this T cell receptor beta chain was recorded at least ten times. The antigen remains undetermined. These data come from a study of T cells after posttransplantation cyclophosphamide. Overall study findings and caveats: Recipient CMV seropositivity and CMV reactivation strongly tracked TRB clonality. TRB overlap between skin or GI tissue T cells and blood was limited.

Using immunoSEQ multiplex PCR, the repertoire was profiled, and TCRdb retains in-frame clones only, with some absent. Sampling found about 38,000 clones, none seen once. Sequencing was carried out using PBMCs. This sequence was found in a man aged 50-60 years in good health, CMV-negative, and a related stem cell transplant donor.

The CDR3 is CASSPQGQAPYNEQFF. The CDR3 DNA is TGTGCCAGCTCACCACAGGGACAGGCCCCTTACAATGAGCAGTTCTTC. The rearrangement joins TRBV18 to TRBJ2-1; TRBD1 agrees at 8 bases. The V gene end was trimmed by 1 base and the J gene end by 4 bases; junction bases not matched to a gene: 6. Germline V CDR1 and CDR2: KGHSH, LQKENI. The CDR3 is made up of 16 amino acids.